The 29 T cell receptor beta chains below all came from one sample that was sequenced in a study of blood T cell repertoires in COVID-19. Data came from immunoSEQ multiplex PCR; TCRdb stores just in-frame clones and leaves some out. The sample has over 200,000 clones, roughly 89% seen once; the top ten hold about 9.3%. Sequencing was carried out using PBMCs or T cells enriched from blood (not recorded which). The receptor set was obtained from a man younger than 35 with acute COVID-19.

The chain links TRBV5-1 to TRBJ2-3, with 13 nucleotides matching TRBD2. Germline CDR1 SGHRS, CDR2 YFSETQ. This CDR3 spans 20 amino acids. V dropped 3 bases and J dropped 1; count of bases not matched to a gene: 14. The DNA of the CDR3 is TGCGCCAGCAGCTCGGGTCCGGGGGGACTAGCGGGAAGGCGCACAGATACGCAGTATTTT. It specifies CASSSGPGGLAGRRTDTQYF.

V and J are TRBV24-1 and TRBJ1-1; no definite D call. CDR3 length: 13 residues. Per germline, CDR1 KGHDR and CDR2 SFDVKD. Trimming took off 7 bases at V and 0 bases at J, with 8 bases between the two ends. Here the CDR3 reads CATRNSMNTEAFF. The CDR3 DNA is TGTGCCACCAGAAACAGTATGAACACTGAAGCTTTCTTT.

The chain recombines TRBV4-1 with TRBJ1-2; 8 bases fit TRBD1. The ends lost 3 bases at V and 6 bases at J; junction bases unmatched: 3. Germline V lookup: CDR1 MGHRA, CDR2 YSYEKL. CDR3 length: 13 residues. The CDR3, as DNA: TGCGCCAGCAGCCATCCGACAGGGGATGGCTACACCTTC. This encodes CASSHPTGDGYTF.

V usage is TRBV6-5 and J usage is TRBJ2-2; 7 bases are shared with TRBD2. The CDR3 is 15 amino acids. The J segment lost 7 bases and the V segment lost 2 bases, leaving 7 bases of the junction unmatched. Germline CDR1 and CDR2: MNHEY and SVGAGI. The CDR3 reads CASSYGAGASGELFF. The CDR3 nucleotides are TGTGCCAGCAGTTACGGGGCGGGAGCTAGCGGGGAGCTGTTTTTT.

V gene TRBV6-6 combines with J gene TRBJ2-3; tentatively, D is TRBD1 (5 bases). CDR3 length: 15 residues. Trimming took 5 bases from V and 3 from J, leaving 15 bases between them. Germline-derived CDR1 and CDR2 are MNHNY and SVGAGI (reference sequence). CDR3 in DNA: TGTGCCAGCAGTCTCGACAGCCTTTTGACAGATACGCAGTATTTT. This gives the protein CASSLDSLLTDTQYF.

As regards this clone: This sample includes further DNA sequences coding for the same CDR3. This sequence joins TRBV7-9 and TRBJ2-1; D possibly corresponds to TRBD2 (6 bases). The V gene lost 6 bases and the J gene lost 0 bases, with 12 bases spanning the gap. The germline V gene has CDR1 SEHNR and CDR2 FQNEAQ (reference sequence). CDR3 size: 15 residues. As DNA, the CDR3 is TGTGCCAGCAGTGCCGGGAGCCCCTCCTACAATGAGCAGTTCTTC. This encodes CASSAGSPSYNEQFF.

The chain joins TRBV2 to TRBJ1-2; a weak D match, TRBD1 (5 bases). This CDR3 region has 15 residues. V lost 7 bases to trimming and J lost 4 bases, with 19 bases between them. CDR1 and CDR2 (germline): SNHLY, FYNNEI. CDR3 nucleotide sequence: TGTGCCAGCACCCGACCCTTTGGGGCTAGCTATGGCTACACCTTC. Translating gives CASTRPFGASYGYTF.

CDR3 in amino acids: CASSSQGNYGYTF. In DNA form, the CDR3 reads TGTGCCAGCAGCTCACAGGGGAATTATGGCTACACCTTC. The V call is TRBV5-6, the J call TRBJ1-2; 7 bases match TRBD1. This CDR3 is built from 13 residues. Germline V lookup: CDR1 SGHDT, CDR2 YYEEEE. V lost 3 bases to trimming and J lost 5 bases; unmatched junction nucleotides: 4.

The genes are TRBV3-1 (or the pseudogene TRBV3-2) and TRBJ2-7, with TRBD2 as a possible D gene (6 bases). The CDR3 has 14 amino acids. CDR1 LGHDT and CDR2 YNNKEL come from the germline V gene (reference sequence). Trimming shortened V by 2 bases and J by 6 bases, and 14 bases separated the two germline ends. The CDR3, as DNA: TGTGCCAGCAGCCAACCGGGAGTGCTCCGCGAGCAGTACTTC. Translated, it gives CASSQPGVLREQYF.

This clone occurred once. V usage is TRBV19 and J usage is TRBJ2-3; 12 bases align to TRBD2. Germline V CDR1 and CDR2: LNHDA, SQIVND (reference sequence). Trimming took 6 bases from V and 3 from J; bases not matched to a gene: 4. The CDR3 is made up of 15 amino acids. The CDR3 reads CASSGLAGQTDTQYF. CDR3 nucleotides: TGTGCCAGTAGCGGACTAGCGGGACAGACAGATACGCAGTATTTT. Filled out from reference TRBV19 and TRBJ2-3, the complete variable domain reads DGGITQSPKYLFRKEGQNVTLSCEQNLNHDAMYWYRQDPGQGLRLIYYSQIVNDFQKGDIAEGYSVSREKKESFPLTVTSAQKNPTAFYLCASSGLAGQTDTQYFGPGTRLTVL.

This clone was seen once. The chain carries TRBV5-1 and TRBJ2-3, with a tentative D call TRBD1 (6 bases). The CDR3 spans 14 residues. Trimming took off 2 bases at V and 3 bases at J, with 10 bases between the two ends. The germline CDR1 and CDR2 sequences are SGHRS and YFSETQ. The CDR3 DNA reads TGCGCCAGCAGCTTCACAGGGTTGACAGATACGCAGTATTTT. Translation: CASSFTGLTDTQYF.

This clone came up many times. The chain combines TRBV18 with TRBJ2-2; D not certain. The CDR3 is 15 residues long. V lost 6 bases, J lost 5 bases, and 16 bases lay in between. The germline CDR1 and CDR2 sequences are KGHSH and LQKENI. The CDR3 spells CASSSSPGATGELFF. DNA for the CDR3: TGTGCCAGCTCCTCAAGCCCCGGAGCGACCGGGGAGCTGTTTTTT.

The genes are TRBV5-4 and TRBJ2-5; 7 bases are shared with TRBD2. The ends lost 4 bases at V and 3 bases at J; junction bases unmatched: 12. Germline V gives CDR1 SGHNT, CDR2 YYREEE (reference sequence). The CDR3 has 16 residues. The CDR3 bases are TGTGCCAGCAGCCCCGGGAACGGCGGGGGTAAAGAGACCCAGTACTTC. Amino acids: CASSPGNGGGKETQYF.

The chain employs TRBV5-5 and TRBJ2-7; 7 bases are a match to TRBD2. CDR1 and CDR2 (germline): SGHKS, YYEKEE (reference sequence). Trimming took 0 bases from V and 1 from J; bases not matched to a gene: 4. The CDR3 is 15 residues long. The CDR3 DNA is TGTGCCAGCAGCTTGGGAACTAGCGTTTCCTACGAGCAGTACTTC. It yields the protein CASSLGTSVSYEQYF.

The chain joins TRBV19 to TRBJ1-5; 7 bases agree with TRBD1. CDR3 length: 14 amino acids. CDR1 is LNHDA and CDR2 is SQIVND in the germline V gene (reference sequence). V shed 5 bases and J 4 bases; nucleotides not matched to a gene: 5. The CDR3 region is CASSDIQGNQPQHF. The DNA for the CDR3 is TGTGCCAGTAGTGACATACAGGGGAATCAGCCCCAGCATTTT.

This clone was found once. The rearrangement uses TRBV6-4 and TRBJ2-6, with D possibly TRBD2 on 7 matching bases. The CDR3 loop spans 17 amino acids. Trimming shortened V by 3 bases and J by 1 base, and 13 bases separated the two germline ends. Germline V gene data show CDR1 as MRHNA and CDR2 as SNTAGT. The CDR3 protein is CASSERGGSSGANVLTF. DNA for the CDR3: TGTGCCAGCAGTGAAAGGGGGGGCTCTTCTGGGGCCAACGTCCTGACTTTC.

The V call is TRBV9, the J call TRBJ1-3; D uncertain. Looked up from germline, CDR1 is SGDLS and CDR2 is YYNGEE. The CDR3 consists of 15 residues. Trimming stripped 0 bases from V and 0 bases from J, with 7 bases between. CDR3 nucleotide sequence: TGTGCCAGCAGCGTAGCCGAGAGCTCTGGAAACACCATATATTTT. Its translation: CASSVAESSGNTIYF.

V gene TRBV7-3 combines with J gene TRBJ2-1, with unresolved D. Trimming pared 0 bases from V and 0 bases from J, leaving 12 bases between. CDR1 is SGHTA, CDR2 FQGTGA, per germline. The CDR3 covers 17 residues. CDR3 coding DNA: TGTGCCAGCAGCTTAACAGTCATCCTTAGCTCCTACAATGAGCAGTTCTTC. Its protein is CASSLTVILSSYNEQFF.

This sequence joins TRBV5-5 and TRBJ2-7, with D possibly being TRBD1 (5 bases). The ends were cut back, 4 bases at V and 5 bases at J, with 7 bases in the middle. The CDR3 sequence is 11 residues long. Germline-derived CDR1 and CDR2 are SGHKS and YYEKEE (reference sequence). CDR3 in amino acids: CASSTGHEQYF. The CDR3 coding sequence is TGTGCCAGCAGCACAGGCCACGAGCAGTACTTC.

The chain is built from TRBV4-1 and TRBJ2-3; TRBD2 aligns across 15 bases. The CDR3 contains 17 residues. Germline loops: CDR1 MGHRA, CDR2 YSYEKL. V lost 3 bases and J lost 6; bases outside the gene matches: 7. The CDR3 DNA reads as TGCGCCAGCAGCCACCCGGGACTAGCGGGAGGTGGTGATACGCAGTATTTT. Translated: CASSHPGLAGGGDTQYF.

Concerning this clone itself: This sample includes further DNA sequences coding for the same CDR3. V and J are TRBV27 and TRBJ2-7; 10 bases agree with TRBD1. J was trimmed by 2 bases and V by 3 bases; bases with no gene match: 1. The CDR3 totals 14 residues. The germline gives CDR1 MNHEY, CDR2 SMNVEV (reference sequence). The DNA for the CDR3 is TGTGCCAGCAGTTTGGGGACAGGGGCCTACGAGCAGTACTTC. Its protein product is CASSLGTGAYEQYF.

This sequence joins TRBV20-1 and TRBJ1-1, with a possible D match to TRBD1 (5 bases). Germline V gives CDR1 DFQATT, CDR2 SNEGSKA (reference sequence). The V end was cut by 3 bases, the J end by 4 bases, with 12 bases between. The CDR3 loop spans 13 amino acids. CDR3 sequence (DNA): TGCAGTGCTAGTTCCGACAGTCCCACTGAAGCTTTCTTT. It encodes CSASSDSPTEAFF.

The chain recombines TRBV11-2 with TRBJ2-7; D may be TRBD2 (5 bases). This CDR3 is built from 13 residues. CDR1 and CDR2 from the germline V gene are SGHAT and FQNNGV. V shed 5 bases and J shed 5 bases, with 13 bases lying between them. This CDR3 reads CASSDRDGNEQYF. The CDR3 coding sequence is TGTGCCAGCAGCGATCGAGACGGGAACGAGCAGTACTTC.

The chain carries TRBV19 and TRBJ2-5; D uncertain. This CDR3 has 13 residues. Per the germline V gene, CDR1 is LNHDA and CDR2 is SQIVND (reference sequence). V lost 3 bases and J lost 6, with 11 bases in between. The CDR3 region has the DNA TGTGCCAGTAGTATGAGATCAAGTCAGACCCAGTACTTC. Protein: CASSMRSSQTQYF.

The gene calls are TRBV6-5 and TRBJ2-2, with TRBD1 matching over 7 bases. Germline V lookup: CDR1 MNHEY, CDR2 SVGAGI. The junction had 3 bases not matched to a gene; V was cut back by 7 bases and J by 1 base. The CDR3 loop spans 14 amino acids. Here the CDR3 reads CASKTGLNTGELFF. Here the CDR3 DNA reads TGTGCCAGCAAGACAGGGCTGAACACCGGGGAGCTGTTTTTT.

V is TRBV5-1 and J is TRBJ2-7; D may be TRBD1 (5 bases). V was shortened by 0 bases and J by 4 bases, with 14 bases between the two germline ends. The CDR3 contains 15 residues. Germline V gene sequence: CDR1 SGHRS, CDR2 YFSETQ. In DNA form, the CDR3 reads TGCGCCAGCAGCTTGGTTGGTAGGGGTTCGTACGAGCAGTACTTC. It specifies CASSLVGRGSYEQYF.

The chain recombines TRBV19 with TRBJ2-7; TRBD1 might be the D (6 bases). The germline V gene has CDR1 LNHDA and CDR2 SQIVND (reference sequence). V lost 3 bases to trimming and J lost 4 bases, with 16 bases between them. This CDR3 contains 15 residues. CDR3 amino acids: CASSMARQVGYEQYF. The CDR3 coding sequence is TGTGCCAGTAGTATGGCCCGACAGGTAGGATACGAGCAGTACTTC.

This clone was counted once. This chain joins TRBV4-1 and TRBJ2-1, with D perhaps matching TRBD2 (6 bases). Looked up from germline, CDR1 is MGHRA and CDR2 is YSYEKL. This CDR3 contains 17 residues. V was cut by 0 bases and J by 7 bases, with 19 bases left in between. CDR3 in amino acids: CASSQDPLSGSGNEQFF. In DNA, the CDR3 is TGCGCCAGCAGCCAAGATCCCCTTAGCGGTTCGGGGAATGAGCAGTTCTTC.

The V and J genes are TRBV29-1 and TRBJ1-5, with D perhaps TRBD1 (6 bases). Trimming pared 6 bases from V and 3 bases from J, leaving 12 bases between. This CDR3 spans 13 amino acids. Germline V lookup: CDR1 SQVTM, CDR2 ANQGSEA. CDR3 sequence (DNA): TGCAGCGTCGAGGGGGGGCTCAATCAGCCCCAGCATTTT. Its translation is CSVEGGLNQPQHF.